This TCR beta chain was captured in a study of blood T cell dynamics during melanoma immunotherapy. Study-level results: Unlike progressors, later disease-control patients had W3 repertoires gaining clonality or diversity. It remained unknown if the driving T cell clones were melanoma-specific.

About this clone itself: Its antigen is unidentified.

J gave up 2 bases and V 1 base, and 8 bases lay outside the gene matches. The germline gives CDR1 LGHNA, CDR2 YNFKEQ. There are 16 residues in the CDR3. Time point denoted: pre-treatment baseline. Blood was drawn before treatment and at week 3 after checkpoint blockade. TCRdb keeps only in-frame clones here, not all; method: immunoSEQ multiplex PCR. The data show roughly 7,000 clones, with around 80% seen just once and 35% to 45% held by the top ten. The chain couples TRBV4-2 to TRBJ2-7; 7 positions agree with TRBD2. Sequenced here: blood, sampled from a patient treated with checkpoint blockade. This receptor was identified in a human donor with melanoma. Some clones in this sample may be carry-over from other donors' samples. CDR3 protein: CASSQAPASGPYEQYF. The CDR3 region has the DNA TGTGCCAGCAGCCAAGCTCCCGCTAGCGGACCCTACGAGCAGTACTTC.